These 29 T cell receptor beta chains came from one sample sequenced in a study of blood T cell repertoires in COVID-19. TCRdb keeps only in-frame clones here, not all; method: immunoSEQ multiplex PCR. The sample includes tens of thousands of clones, more than 90% of them seen just once. Sequencing was performed on peripheral blood. The source is a human donor with active COVID-19. The donor label of this sample is uncertain.

J is TRBJ2-2 and V is TRBV7-2; TRBD1 might be the D (6 bases). Germline assignment: CDR1 SGHTA and CDR2 FQGNSA. The CDR3 runs to 15 residues. The V end was cut by 8 bases, the J end by 6 bases, with 19 bases between. CDR3 sequence (DNA): TGTGCCAGCCAGAGGGGGTTGGTGGCTTCCGGGGAGCTGTTTTTT. It yields the protein CASQRGLVASGELFF.

V gene TRBV30 combines with J gene TRBJ1-4; D remains unclear. CDR1 is GTSNPN, CDR2 SVGIG, per germline (reference sequence). The CDR3 sequence is 13 residues long. V was pared by 2 bases and J by 8 bases, with 12 bases between. The CDR3 region is CAWSFPSSEKLFF. CDR3 sequence (DNA): TGTGCCTGGAGTTTCCCCTCGTCCGAAAAACTGTTTTTT.

The chain is built from TRBV25-1 and TRBJ2-2; 8 nucleotides line up with TRBD1. V dropped 7 bases and J dropped 5; count of bases not matched to a gene: 9. The germline V gene encodes CDR1 MGHDK and CDR2 SYGVNS. The CDR3 contains 15 residues. Here the CDR3 DNA reads TGTGCCAGCACAAAAACAGGGGGAACGACCGGGGAGCTGTTTTTT. Protein sequence: CASTKTGGTTGELFF.

This chain uses TRBV4-1 with TRBJ2-1; maybe TRBD2 (6 bases). V lost 1 base, J lost 3 bases, and 13 bases lay in between. The germline V gene encodes CDR1 MGHRA and CDR2 YSYEKL. The CDR3 runs to 16 residues. The CDR3 region has the DNA TGCGCCAGCAGCCAAGCCCCTTCCGGGAGCTACAATGAGCAGTTCTTC. Protein product: CASSQAPSGSYNEQFF.

As DNA, the CDR3 is TGTGCCAGCAGTTACGGGCAGGGCAATCAGCCCCAGCATTTT. This translates into CASSYGQGNQPQHF. This rearrangement joins TRBV6-5 to TRBJ1-5; D unclear. V lost 2 bases, J lost 2 bases, and 7 bases lay in between. The CDR3 loop spans 14 amino acids. In germline, CDR1 is MNHEY, CDR2 SVGAGI.

The rearrangement uses TRBV6-2 or TRBV6-3 and TRBJ1-1, with D tentatively TRBD1 (6 bases). V was trimmed by 6 bases and J by 5 bases, leaving 25 bases between them. This CDR3 contains 17 residues. From germline, CDR1 is MNHEY and CDR2 SVGEGT. This CDR3 is CASSEPRDTSRRTEAFF. For the CDR3, the DNA is TGTGCCAGCAGCGAGCCCCGGGACACCTCCCGGCGGACTGAAGCTTTCTTT.

A single count supports this clone. This chain links TRBV5-5 with TRBJ1-3; D unresolved. CDR1 and CDR2 (germline): SGHKS, YYEKEE (reference sequence). Trimming stripped 4 bases from V and 4 bases from J, with 12 bases between. The CDR3 spans 14 residues. Written as DNA, the CDR3 is TGTGCCAGCAGCGCCAGAGGGTTCGGAAACACCATATATTTT. Its translation is CASSARGFGNTIYF.

CDR3 region: CASSQNLNSYEQYF. In DNA form, the CDR3 reads TGTGCCAGCAGCCAGAACCTCAACTCCTACGAGCAGTACTTC. V usage is TRBV11-2 and J usage is TRBJ2-7; D unclear. Germline V lookup: CDR1 SGHAT, CDR2 FQNNGV. Trimming took off 5 bases at V and 0 bases at J, with 11 bases between the two ends. This CDR3 contains 14 residues.

This rearrangement joins TRBV6-5 to TRBJ2-2; 7 positions match TRBD1. V dropped 6 bases and J dropped 7; count of bases not matched to a gene: 8. Germline V CDR1 and CDR2: MNHEY, SVGAGI. The CDR3 sequence is 14 residues long. CDR3: CASRETGSGGELFF. CDR3 bases: TGTGCCAGCAGGGAGACAGGGTCGGGCGGGGAGCTGTTTTTT.

This clone was found a few times. The chain couples TRBV2 to TRBJ2-7; possibly TRBD2 for D (6 bases). This CDR3 spans 15 amino acids. V gave up 5 bases and J gave up 0 bases, with 14 bases separating them. The germline V gene has CDR1 SNHLY and CDR2 FYNNEI. Here the CDR3 DNA reads TGTGCCAGCAGTTCGGGACTGAGTAGCTCCTACGAGCAGTACTTC. Residues: CASSSGLSSSYEQYF.

The chain joins TRBV10-1 to TRBJ1-1, with a tentative D call TRBD1 (6 bases). The V and J ends lost 8 bases and 0 bases respectively, with 19 bases between them. The CDR3 runs 16 residues. Germline V gives CDR1 WNHNN, CDR2 SYGVQD (reference sequence). The CDR3 sequence is CASGPTKNRVNTEAFF. Written as DNA, the CDR3 is TGCGCCAGCGGCCCCACCAAAAACAGGGTGAACACTGAAGCTTTCTTT.

This clone has a single count. V usage is TRBV28 and J usage is TRBJ1-5; no clear D. The CDR3 extends over 16 amino acids. Germline CDR1 reads MDHEN; CDR2 reads SYDVKM. The V end was cut by 6 bases, the J end by 1 base, with 16 bases between. The CDR3 DNA follows: TGTGCCAGCAGGAATTTAAAGAGCAAGAGCAATCAGCCCCAGCATTTT. It specifies CASRNLKSKSNQPQHF.

The chain combines TRBV20-1 with TRBJ2-7; 10 nucleotides line up with TRBD2. The ends lost 3 bases at V and 0 bases at J; junction bases unmatched: 5. Germline V gene data show CDR1 as DFQATT and CDR2 as SNEGSKA (reference sequence). This CDR3 region has 15 residues. CDR3 DNA: TGCAGTGCTAGTCAGGGACTAGCGAGCTCCTACGAGCAGTACTTC. Translating it yields CSASQGLASSYEQYF.

CDR3 loop: CASSPDRDYGYTF. The CDR3 DNA reads TGTGCCAGCAGCCCTGACAGGGACTATGGCTACACCTTC. This chain uses TRBV5-5 with TRBJ1-2; 7 positions agree with TRBD1. Trimming at V came to 4 bases and at J to 3 bases, leaving 3 bases not matched to a gene. Germline CDR1 and CDR2: SGHKS and YYEKEE (reference sequence). The CDR3 loop spans 13 amino acids.

This sequence joins TRBV3-1 (or the pseudogene TRBV3-2) and TRBJ1-2; D might be TRBD1 (6 bases). Trimming left V 5 bases short and J 5 bases short, with 15 bases between. Germline CDR1 LGHDT, CDR2 YNNKEL (reference sequence). The CDR3 runs to 14 residues. Here the CDR3 reads CASSSREGEYGYTF. The CDR3 bases are TGTGCCAGCAGCTCGCGCGAGGGGGAATATGGCTACACCTTC.

The chain is built from TRBV7-2 and TRBJ1-4; TRBD1 agrees at 8 bases. The length of the CDR3 is 17 residues. Losses at the gene ends were 4 bases for V and 7 bases for J; bases not matched to a gene: 14. Germline V gene sequence: CDR1 SGHTA, CDR2 FQGNSA. The CDR3: CASSSSPRGLHGEKLFF. CDR3 DNA: TGTGCCAGCAGCTCCAGCCCCAGGGGGCTGCATGGTGAAAAACTGTTTTTT.

The chain has TRBV6-5 and TRBJ2-7; D remains unclear. V was trimmed by 0 bases and J by 2 bases, leaving 5 bases between them. Germline assignment: CDR1 MNHEY and CDR2 SVGAGI. The CDR3 has 13 amino acids. CDR3 region: CASSYSGTYEQYF. The DNA for the CDR3 is TGTGCCAGCAGTTACTCTGGCACCTACGAGCAGTACTTC.

J is TRBJ2-5 and V is TRBV7-3; D perhaps matches TRBD2 (7 bases). With 4 bases removed from V and 5 bases from J, the gap between germline ends came to 14 bases. Per germline, CDR1 SGHTA and CDR2 FQGTGA. This CDR3 has 14 residues. CDR3 nucleotides: TGTGCCAGCAGCTCACAGGGAGGGAAGGAGACCCAGTACTTC. Translating it yields CASSSQGGKETQYF.

The rearrangement joins TRBV14 to TRBJ1-6; TRBD1 is a possible D gene (6 bases). V lost 3 bases, J lost 3 bases, and 9 bases lay in between. The CDR3 length is 15 residues. CDR1 is SGHDN, CDR2 FVKESK, per germline. The CDR3: CASSHPQGYNSPLHF. The CDR3 coding sequence is TGTGCCAGCAGCCACCCACAGGGCTATAATTCACCCCTCCACTTT.

The rearrangement joins TRBV4-1 to TRBJ2-1; D may be TRBD2 (5 bases). Deletions cut 3 bases from V and 9 bases from J, with 15 bases between. The CDR3 runs to 14 residues. Germline V CDR1 and CDR2: MGHRA, YSYEKL. CDR3 amino acids: CASSQGEGPFEQFF. CDR3 nucleotide sequence: TGCGCCAGCAGCCAGGGTGAGGGCCCCTTTGAGCAGTTCTTC.

The rearrangement uses TRBV7-2 and TRBJ2-3; 8 nucleotides agree with TRBD2. The CDR3 covers 17 residues. The germline CDR1 and CDR2 sequences are SGHTA and FQGNSA. V trimming: 5 bases; J trimming: 5 bases; junction bases outside the gene matches: 15. The CDR3 DNA reads as TGTGCCAGCAGCCCCTATTATACAGCGGGAGTTGGAGATACGCAGTATTTT. Its translation: CASSPYYTAGVGDTQYF.

The rearrangement joins TRBV6-2 or TRBV6-3 to TRBJ2-7; 9 bases are a match to TRBD2. With 2 bases clipped from V and 3 bases from J, the junction kept 17 bases outside the gene matches. The CDR3 is 19 amino acids. Germline lookup yields CDR1 MNHEY and CDR2 SVGEGT. CDR3 region: CASSYRAGSLAGLIYEQYF. The CDR3 DNA sequence: TGTGCCAGCAGTTACAGGGCCGGCAGCCTAGCGGGACTTATCTACGAGCAGTACTTC.

The chain joins TRBV5-1 to TRBJ1-1, with TRBD1 identical over 7 bases. CDR1 is SGHRS, CDR2 YFSETQ, per germline. CDR3 length: 14 residues. V shed 3 bases and J 8 bases; nucleotides not matched to a gene: 10. The CDR3 DNA sequence: TGCGCCAGCAGCTCGCGGACAGGTCTTGAGGAAGCTTTCTTT. Translation: CASSSRTGLEEAFF. The full variable domain, completed using reference TRBV5-1 and TRBJ1-1, is KAGVTQTPRYLIKTRGQQVTLSCSPISGHRSVSWYQQTPGQGLQFLFEYFSETQRNKGNFPGRFSGRQFSNSRSEMNVSTLELGDSALYLCASSSRTGLEEAFFGQGTRLTVV.

CDR3: CASSESSRFGEKLFF. The CDR3 DNA follows: TGCGCCAGCAGTGAGTCCAGCAGGTTCGGTGAAAAACTGTTTTTT. The chain recombines TRBV10-2 with TRBJ1-4; D is uncertain. Trimming shortened V by 0 bases and J by 7 bases, and 12 bases separated the two germline ends. CDR3 length: 15 amino acids. Germline V gene lookup returns CDR1 WSHSY and CDR2 SAAADI.

The chain is built from TRBV7-2 and TRBJ2-7; D may be TRBD1 (5 bases). CDR1 SGHTA and CDR2 FQGNSA come from the germline V gene. The V end was cut by 0 bases, the J end by 6 bases, with 12 bases between. CDR3 length: 14 amino acids. CDR3 in DNA: TGTGCCAGCAGCTTAGCGGGGTGGGGCGGCGAGCAGTACTTC. This codes for CASSLAGWGGEQYF.

The chain couples TRBV13 to TRBJ2-3; no clear D gene. This CDR3 has 12 residues. Germline lookup yields CDR1 PRHDT and CDR2 FYEKMQ (reference sequence). The V end lost 4 bases, the J end lost 4 bases, and 6 bases lay between the germline ends. CDR3 bases: TGTGCCAGCAGCTCCCGGGCAGATACGCAGTATTTT. Its translation: CASSSRADTQYF.

The chain recombines TRBV4-3 with TRBJ1-2, with D maybe TRBD1 (5 bases). The CDR3 length is 13 residues. Trimming pared 0 bases from V and 5 bases from J, leaving 7 bases between. Germline loops: CDR1 LGHNA, CDR2 YSLEER. The CDR3 reads CASSQEEGYGYTF. CDR3 nucleotide sequence: TGCGCCAGCAGCCAAGAGGAGGGGTATGGCTACACCTTC.

The V and J genes are TRBV24-1 and TRBJ2-1, with no clear D. The CDR3 has 12 amino acids. The V gene's germline CDR1 is KGHDR and CDR2 SFDVKD. The ends were cut back, 3 bases at V and 15 bases at J, with 14 bases in the middle. In nucleotides, the CDR3 is TGTGCCACCAGTGATCCAGCGAGTAGTACGTTCTTC. The encoded protein is CATSDPASSTFF.

The gene calls are TRBV27 and TRBJ2-2, with D possibly being TRBD2 (6 bases). Trimming pared 0 bases from V and 5 bases from J, leaving 16 bases between. Germline lookup yields CDR1 MNHEY and CDR2 SMNVEV (reference sequence). The CDR3 is 17 amino acids. The CDR3 DNA is TGTGCCAGCAGTTTATCCTCGGGACTTGCTGGGACCGGGGAGCTGTTTTTT. Translating gives CASSLSSGLAGTGELFF.